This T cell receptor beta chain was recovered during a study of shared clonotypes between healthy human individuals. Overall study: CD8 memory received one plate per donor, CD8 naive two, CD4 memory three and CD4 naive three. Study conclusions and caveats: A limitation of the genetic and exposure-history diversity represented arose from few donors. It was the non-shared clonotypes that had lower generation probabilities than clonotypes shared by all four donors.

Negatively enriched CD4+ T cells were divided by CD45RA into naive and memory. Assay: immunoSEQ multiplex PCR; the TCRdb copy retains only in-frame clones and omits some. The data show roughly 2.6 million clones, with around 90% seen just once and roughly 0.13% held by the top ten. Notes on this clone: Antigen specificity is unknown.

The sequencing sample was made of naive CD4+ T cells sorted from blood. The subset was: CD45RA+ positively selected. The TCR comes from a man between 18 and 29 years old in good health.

CDR3 loop: CASSREAFF. The CDR3 nucleotides are TGTGCCAGCAGCCGTGAGGCTTTCTTT. V gene TRBV7-9 combines with J gene TRBJ1-1, with D uncertain. Germline CDR1 SEHNR, CDR2 FQNEAQ (reference sequence). This CDR3 has 9 amino acids. Deletions cut 5 bases from V and 11 bases from J, with 6 bases between.